The 23 T cell receptor beta chains presented below share a single source sample, sequenced in a study of blood T cell repertoires in COVID-19. Libraries were prepared by immunoSEQ multiplex PCR; TCRdb keeps only in-frame clonotypes and omits some of them. The sample carries nearly 30,000 clones, more than 75% recorded once. Sequenced sample: peripheral blood. These receptors were taken from a woman in her seventies with acute or convalescent COVID-19.

A few counts support this clone. The gene calls are TRBV5-4 and TRBJ2-5; weak D call: TRBD1 (5 bases). Germline V gives CDR1 SGHNT, CDR2 YYREEE (reference sequence). The CDR3 is made up of 15 amino acids. Trimming pared 3 bases from V and 2 bases from J, leaving 14 bases between. CDR3 nucleotide sequence: TGTGCCAGCAGCTCCCAGGCCCAGGGTCAAGAGACCCAGTACTTC. Translated: CASSSQAQGQETQYF.

V gene TRBV3-1 (or the pseudogene TRBV3-2) combines with J gene TRBJ2-7, with 13 bases identical to TRBD2. CDR1 is LGHDT and CDR2 is YNNKEL in the germline V gene (reference sequence). J was trimmed by 7 bases and V by 10 bases; bases with no gene match: 10. This CDR3 comprises 14 residues. The CDR3 region is CATLGLAGVLEQYF. CDR3 nucleotides: TGTGCCACGCTAGGACTAGCGGGAGTGTTAGAGCAGTACTTC.

The genes are TRBV15 and TRBJ2-3; 7 nucleotides line up with TRBD2. With V trimmed by 7 bases and J by 2 bases, 6 bases remained unmatched. The CDR3 is 14 residues long. CDR1 and CDR2 (germline): LNHNV, YYDKDF (reference sequence). The CDR3 is CATKPGGFTDTQYF. In nucleotides, the CDR3 is TGTGCCACCAAACCGGGAGGATTCACAGATACGCAGTATTTT.

CDR3 in DNA: TGTGCCAATTCCCTGAAGAGGACAGGGGGAGGCTACACCTTC. Encoded protein: CANSLKRTGGGYTF. This sequence joins TRBV6-5 and TRBJ1-2; 10 bases agree with TRBD1. The CDR3 covers 14 residues. V shed 10 bases, J shed 8 bases, and the junction held 13 bases outside the gene matches. Germline V gene sequence: CDR1 MNHEY, CDR2 SVGAGI.

This clone has a handful of counts. The V and J genes are TRBV28 and TRBJ1-5, with 10 bases that match TRBD1. V was pared by 3 bases and J by 6 bases, with 5 bases of the junction left unmatched. The CDR3 has 15 residues. Germline loops: CDR1 MDHEN, CDR2 SYDVKM. CDR3 nucleotides: TGTGCCAGCAGTTTCACGACAGGGGGCGTTCAGCCCCAGCATTTT. Encoded protein: CASSFTTGGVQPQHF.

This clone was counted once. CDR3: CASSLSYNEQYF. The CDR3 DNA follows: TGTGCCAGCAGCCTTTCGTACAACGAGCAGTACTTC. This chain joins TRBV7-2 and TRBJ2-7; D is uncertain. V shed 5 bases and J shed 5 bases, with 10 bases lying between them. The germline V gene encodes CDR1 SGHTA and CDR2 FQGNSA. The CDR3 covers 12 residues.

This rearrangement joins TRBV27 to TRBJ2-4; TRBD1 is a possible D gene (6 bases). The CDR3 consists of 13 residues. V lost 8 bases to trimming and J lost 3 bases, with 11 bases between them. Germline V CDR1 and CDR2: MNHEY, SMNVEV (reference sequence). The CDR3 loop is CASGDRSKNIQYF. Written as DNA, the CDR3 is TGTGCCAGCGGAGACAGGAGCAAAAACATTCAGTACTTC.

The chain links TRBV5-5 to TRBJ2-2; TRBD2 agrees at 7 bases. With V trimmed by 4 bases and J by 1 base, 7 bases remained unmatched. Germline V CDR1 and CDR2: SGHKS, YYEKEE (reference sequence). The CDR3 loop spans 16 amino acids. This chain's CDR3 is CASSPWGGVNTGELFF. The CDR3 DNA follows: TGTGCCAGCAGCCCCTGGGGAGGGGTGAACACCGGGGAGCTGTTTTTT.

The chain joins TRBV28 to TRBJ2-1, with a possible D match to TRBD2 (5 bases). The CDR3 length is 14 residues. Germline values: CDR1 MDHEN, CDR2 SYDVKM. V was pared by 7 bases and J by 9 bases, with 19 bases between. For the CDR3, the DNA is TGTGCCAGCATAAGTGAAACCCCCCGGGGTGAGCAGTTCTTC. Amino acid sequence: CASISETPRGEQFF.

This chain uses TRBV28 with TRBJ2-7; 11 bases line up with TRBD1. CDR1 and CDR2 (germline): MDHEN, SYDVKM. This CDR3 region has 15 residues. V trimming: 4 bases; J trimming: 5 bases; junction bases outside the gene matches: 7. CDR3 sequence (DNA): TGTGCCAGCAGTTCCGGGGGACAGGGGGTCCACGAGCAGTACTTC. Translation gives CASSSGGQGVHEQYF.

V usage is TRBV30 and J usage is TRBJ1-5; TRBD1 might be the D (6 bases). The length of the CDR3 is 13 residues. The V gene's germline CDR1 is GTSNPN and CDR2 SVGIG (reference sequence). Trimming cost V 2 bases and J 6 bases, with 11 bases left between them. The CDR3: CAWSRTVAQPQHF. CDR3 in DNA: TGTGCCTGGAGTCGGACAGTGGCTCAGCCCCAGCATTTT.

This chain links TRBV18 with TRBJ1-1, with D unresolved. CDR1 and CDR2 from the germline V gene are KGHSH and LQKENI. The V and J ends lost 2 bases and 0 bases respectively, with 4 bases between them. The CDR3 length is 13 residues. DNA for the CDR3: TGTGCCAGCTCACCAGGGCTGAACACTGAAGCTTTCTTT. This sequence encodes CASSPGLNTEAFF.

The chain has TRBV7-3 and TRBJ2-1; the match to TRBD2 covers 10 bases. CDR3 length: 18 amino acids. Germline-derived CDR1 and CDR2 are SGHTA and FQGTGA. The V gene end was trimmed by 3 bases and the J gene end by 3 bases; junction bases not matched to a gene: 11. In nucleotides, the CDR3 is TGTGCCAGCAGCTTGGCCCCATCGGGACTAGCGTTCTACAATGAGCAGTTCTTC. The encoded protein is CASSLAPSGLAFYNEQFF.

This clone was observed once. The chain couples TRBV5-4 to TRBJ2-7; 7 bases map to TRBD2. Germline V lookup: CDR1 SGHNT, CDR2 YYREEE (reference sequence). The CDR3 runs 12 residues. The V segment lost 4 bases and the J segment 2 bases; nucleotides outside the gene matches: 0. The CDR3 bases are TGTGCCAGCAGCGGGGGGGCCTACGAGCAGTACTTC. It specifies CASSGGAYEQYF.

The chain joins TRBV11-3 to TRBJ1-4, with 9 bases lining up with TRBD1. Germline V gene lookup returns CDR1 SGHNT and CDR2 YENEEA. CDR3 length: 20 amino acids. The J segment lost 2 bases and the V segment lost 0 bases, leaving 13 bases of the junction unmatched. CDR3 bases: TGTGCCAGCAGCTTAGAACCCGGGACAGGGCGGCCAGGGACTAATGAAAAACTGTTTTTT. Its protein product is CASSLEPGTGRPGTNEKLFF.

The rearrangement uses TRBV3-1 (or the pseudogene TRBV3-2) and TRBJ2-1, with a possible D match to TRBD2 (5 bases). The CDR3 runs 15 residues. Germline assignment: CDR1 LGHDT and CDR2 YNNKEL (reference sequence). V gave up 0 bases and J gave up 2 bases, with 8 bases separating them. The CDR3 protein is CASSQELVPYNEQFF. The DNA for the CDR3 is TGTGCCAGCAGCCAAGAACTAGTTCCCTACAATGAGCAGTTCTTC.

The rearrangement joins TRBV19 to TRBJ1-5; D perhaps matches TRBD1 (6 bases). The V end was cut by 10 bases, the J end by 3 bases, with 10 bases between. The length of the CDR3 is 12 residues. Germline CDR1 is LNHDA and CDR2 is SQIVND (reference sequence). The DNA for the CDR3 is TGTGCCACCCGGACAGCCAATCAGCCCCAGCATTTT. It codes for CATRTANQPQHF.

By share, this clone ranks as medium-sized. V and J are TRBV29-1 and TRBJ1-5; weak D call: TRBD1 (6 bases). Trimming cost V 0 bases and J 2 bases, with 8 bases left between them. CDR3 length: 14 residues. Germline V CDR1 and CDR2: SQVTM, ANQGSEA. The CDR3 bases are TGCAGCGTTGAAGAATCAGGGGGCAATCAGCCCCAGCATTTT. Its protein is CSVEESGGNQPQHF.

This clone was detected only once. The V gene is TRBV6-2 or TRBV6-3, the J gene TRBJ1-1; weak D call: TRBD1 (6 bases). Germline V gives CDR1 MNHEY, CDR2 SVGEGT. There are 14 residues in the CDR3. Trimming shortened V by 3 bases and J by 0 bases, and 8 bases separated the two germline ends. The DNA for the CDR3 is TGTGCCAGCAGTTATGGGGGCATGAACACTGAAGCTTTCTTT. Translating gives CASSYGGMNTEAFF.

Only one count was recorded for this clone. The chain recombines TRBV19 with TRBJ2-3; D is possibly TRBD2 (6 bases). Trimming took 6 bases from V and 2 from J, leaving 12 bases between them. The germline gives CDR1 LNHDA, CDR2 SQIVND (reference sequence). The CDR3 consists of 14 residues. This chain's CDR3 is CASSLGTSTDTQYF. Written as DNA, the CDR3 is TGTGCCAGTAGCTTGGGGACTTCCACAGATACGCAGTATTTT.

V is TRBV14 and J is TRBJ2-5, with a possible D match to TRBD1 (6 bases). This CDR3 spans 15 amino acids. Trimming shortened V by 5 bases and J by 5 bases, and 18 bases separated the two germline ends. Per germline, CDR1 SGHDN and CDR2 FVKESK. This CDR3 reads CASSSRTEVRETQYF. CDR3 nucleotides: TGTGCCAGCAGCTCACGGACAGAGGTTCGGGAGACCCAGTACTTC.

The genes are TRBV15 and TRBJ1-4; 8 nucleotides line up with TRBD1. The CDR3 runs to 15 residues. J gave up 5 bases and V 5 bases, and 7 bases lay outside the gene matches. The germline CDR1 and CDR2 sequences are LNHNV and YYDKDF (reference sequence). The CDR3 spells CATSALTGENEKLFF. Written as DNA, the CDR3 is TGTGCCACCAGCGCCTTGACAGGGGAAAATGAAAAACTGTTTTTT.

This clone was counted only a few times. The chain joins TRBV27 to TRBJ1-6; TRBD1 agrees at 9 bases. This CDR3 region has 18 residues. Germline CDR1 MNHEY, CDR2 SMNVEV (reference sequence). Trimming removed 3 bases from V and 6 bases from J; junction bases left unmatched: 12. The CDR3 DNA follows: TGTGCCAGCAGTTTCGACCTCCCGGGACAGGGTTTTAATTCACCCCTCCACTTT. It translates to CASSFDLPGQGFNSPLHF.